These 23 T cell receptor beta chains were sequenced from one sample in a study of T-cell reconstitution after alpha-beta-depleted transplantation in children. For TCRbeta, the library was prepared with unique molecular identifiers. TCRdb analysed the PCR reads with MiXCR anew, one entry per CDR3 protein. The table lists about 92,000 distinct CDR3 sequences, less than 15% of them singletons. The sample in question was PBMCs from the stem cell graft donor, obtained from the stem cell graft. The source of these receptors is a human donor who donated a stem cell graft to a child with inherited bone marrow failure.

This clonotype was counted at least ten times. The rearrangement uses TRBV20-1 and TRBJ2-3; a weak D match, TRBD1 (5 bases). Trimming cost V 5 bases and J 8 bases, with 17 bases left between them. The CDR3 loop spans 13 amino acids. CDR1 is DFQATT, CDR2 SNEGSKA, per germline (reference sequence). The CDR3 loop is CSARWTSTGTQYF. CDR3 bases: TGCAGTGCTCGGTGGACATCCACGGGTACGCAGTATTTT.

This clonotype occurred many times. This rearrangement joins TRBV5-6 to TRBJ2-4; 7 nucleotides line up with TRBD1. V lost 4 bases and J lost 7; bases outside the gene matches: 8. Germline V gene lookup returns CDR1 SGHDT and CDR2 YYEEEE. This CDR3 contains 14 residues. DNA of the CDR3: TGTGCCAGCAGCCCCCGGACAGGTGGGAACATTCAGTACTTC. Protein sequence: CASSPRTGGNIQYF.

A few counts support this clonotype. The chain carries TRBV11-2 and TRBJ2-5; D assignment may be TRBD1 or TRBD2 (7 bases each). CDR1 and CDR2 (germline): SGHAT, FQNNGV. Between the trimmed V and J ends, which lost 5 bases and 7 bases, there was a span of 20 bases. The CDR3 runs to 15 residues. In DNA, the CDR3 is TGTGCCAGCAGCCCCCACCCCGACAGGGAGGGGACCCAGTACTTC. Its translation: CASSPHPDREGTQYF.

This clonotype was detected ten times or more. CDR3 protein: CASTFNSGGTGELFF. The CDR3 DNA reads as TGTGCCAGCACCTTTAACTCTGGGGGAACCGGGGAGCTGTTTTTT. The chain combines TRBV7-8 with TRBJ2-2; the D gene could be TRBD1 or TRBD2 (5 bases each). CDR1 and CDR2 (germline): SGHVS, FQNEAQ. The V gene lost 7 bases and the J gene lost 5 bases, with 17 bases spanning the gap. This CDR3 spans 15 amino acids. The full variable domain, in which reference TRBV7-8 and TRBJ2-2 provide the parts outside the CDR3, is GAGVSQSPRYKVAKRGQDVALRCDPISGHVSLFWYQQALGQGPEFLTYFQNEAQLDKSGLPSDRFFAERPEGSVSTLKIQRTQQEDSAVYLCASTFNSGGTGELFFGEGSRLTVL.

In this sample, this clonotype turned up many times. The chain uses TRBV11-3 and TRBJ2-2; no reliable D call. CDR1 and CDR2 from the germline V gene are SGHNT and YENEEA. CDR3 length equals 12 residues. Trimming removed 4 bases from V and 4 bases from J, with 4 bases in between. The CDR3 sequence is CASSSPTGELFF. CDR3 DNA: TGTGCCAGCAGCTCCCCCACCGGGGAGCTGTTTTTT. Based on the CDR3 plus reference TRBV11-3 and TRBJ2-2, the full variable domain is EAGVVQSPRYKIIEKKQPVAFWCNPISGHNTLYWYLQNLGQGPELLIRYENEEAVDDSQLPKDRFSAERLKGVDSTLKIQPAELGDSAVYLCASSSPTGELFFGEGSRLTVL.

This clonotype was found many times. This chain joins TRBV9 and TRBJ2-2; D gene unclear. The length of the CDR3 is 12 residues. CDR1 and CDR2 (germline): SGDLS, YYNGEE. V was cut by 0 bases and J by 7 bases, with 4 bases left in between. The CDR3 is CASSVAGGELFF. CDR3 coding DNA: TGTGCCAGCAGCGTAGCGGGCGGGGAGCTGTTTTTT.

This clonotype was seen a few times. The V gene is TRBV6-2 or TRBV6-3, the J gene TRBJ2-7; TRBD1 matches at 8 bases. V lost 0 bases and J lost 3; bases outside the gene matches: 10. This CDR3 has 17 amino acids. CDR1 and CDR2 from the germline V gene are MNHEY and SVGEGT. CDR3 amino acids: CASSYSADRGGRYEQYF. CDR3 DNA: TGTGCCAGCAGTTACTCAGCCGACAGGGGTGGCCGCTACGAGCAGTACTTC.

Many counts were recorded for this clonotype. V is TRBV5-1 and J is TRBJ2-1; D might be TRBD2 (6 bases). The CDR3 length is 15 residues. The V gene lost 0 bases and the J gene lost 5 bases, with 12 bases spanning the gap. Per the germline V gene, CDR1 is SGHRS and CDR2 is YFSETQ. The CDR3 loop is CASSLAGREDNEQFF. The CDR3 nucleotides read TGCGCCAGCAGCTTGGCGGGGCGGGAAGACAATGAGCAGTTCTTC.

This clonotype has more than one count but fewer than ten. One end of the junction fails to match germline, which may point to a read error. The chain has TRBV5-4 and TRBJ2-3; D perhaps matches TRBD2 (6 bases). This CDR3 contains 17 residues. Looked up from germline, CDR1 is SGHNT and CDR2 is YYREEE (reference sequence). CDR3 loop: CASSWQPGPGGTDTQYF. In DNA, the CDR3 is TGTGCTAGCAGCTGGCAGCCGGGACCTGGAGGGACAGATACGCAGTATTTT.

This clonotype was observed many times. The CDR3 loop is CASSLSGKDEQFF. DNA of the CDR3: TGCGCCAGCAGCTTGAGCGGGAAGGATGAGCAGTTCTTC. This chain joins TRBV5-1 and TRBJ2-1; 7 positions agree with TRBD2. The J segment lost 8 bases and the V segment lost 1 base, leaving 3 bases of the junction unmatched. This CDR3 is 13 amino acids long. Germline V lookup: CDR1 SGHRS, CDR2 YFSETQ.

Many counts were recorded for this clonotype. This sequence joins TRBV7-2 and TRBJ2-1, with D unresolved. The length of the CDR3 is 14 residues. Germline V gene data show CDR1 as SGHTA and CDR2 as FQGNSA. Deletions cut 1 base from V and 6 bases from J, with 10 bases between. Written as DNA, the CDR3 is TGTGCCAGCAGCTTAGAGGGTTCGGGCAATGAGCAGTTCTTC. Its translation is CASSLEGSGNEQFF.

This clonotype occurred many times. The CDR3 DNA reads as TGTGCCAGCAGCTTAATCAGAAGCGGGGGGGCAGGGGAGACCCAGTACTTC. Its translation: CASSLIRSGGAGETQYF. The rearrangement uses TRBV11-2 and TRBJ2-5, with 10 bases lining up with TRBD2. V lost 2 bases, J lost 5 bases, and 11 bases stayed unmatched. CDR1 is SGHAT, CDR2 FQNNGV, per germline. This CDR3 comprises 17 residues. Full variable domain (rest looked up from reference TRBV11-2 and TRBJ2-5): EAGVAQSPRYKIIEKRQSVAFWCNPISGHATLYWYQQILGQGPKLLIQFQNNGVVDDSQLPKDRFSAERLKGVDSTLKIQPAKLEDSAVYLCASSLIRSGGAGETQYFGPGTRLLVL.

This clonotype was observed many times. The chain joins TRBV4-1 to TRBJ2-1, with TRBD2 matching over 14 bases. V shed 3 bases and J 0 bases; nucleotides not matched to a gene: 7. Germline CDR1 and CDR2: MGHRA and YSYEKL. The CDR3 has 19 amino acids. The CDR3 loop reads CASSQLGLAGGHSYNEQFF. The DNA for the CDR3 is TGCGCCAGCAGCCAGCTAGGACTAGCGGGAGGCCACTCCTACAATGAGCAGTTCTTC.

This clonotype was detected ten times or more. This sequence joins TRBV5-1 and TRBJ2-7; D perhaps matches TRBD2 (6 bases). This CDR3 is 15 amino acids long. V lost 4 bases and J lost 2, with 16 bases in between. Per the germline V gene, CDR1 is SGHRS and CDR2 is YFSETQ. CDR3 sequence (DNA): TGCGCCAGCAGCCCTCCGGCGGGACGACCCTACGAGCAGTACTTC. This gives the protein CASSPPAGRPYEQYF.

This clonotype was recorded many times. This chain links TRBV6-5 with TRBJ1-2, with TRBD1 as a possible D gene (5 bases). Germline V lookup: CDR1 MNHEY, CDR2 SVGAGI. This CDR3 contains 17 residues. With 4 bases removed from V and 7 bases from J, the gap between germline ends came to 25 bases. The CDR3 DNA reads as TGTGCCAGCAGTTTAACAAGAGACAGAACCTCCAGGGTTGGCTACACCTTC. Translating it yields CASSLTRDRTSRVGYTF.

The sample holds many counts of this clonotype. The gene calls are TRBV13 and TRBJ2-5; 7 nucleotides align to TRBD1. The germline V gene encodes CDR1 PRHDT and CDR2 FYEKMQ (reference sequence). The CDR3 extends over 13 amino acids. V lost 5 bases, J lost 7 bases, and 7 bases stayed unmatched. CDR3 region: CASSPGQDRTQYF. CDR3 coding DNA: TGTGCCAGCAGCCCCGGACAGGATAGGACCCAGTACTTC.

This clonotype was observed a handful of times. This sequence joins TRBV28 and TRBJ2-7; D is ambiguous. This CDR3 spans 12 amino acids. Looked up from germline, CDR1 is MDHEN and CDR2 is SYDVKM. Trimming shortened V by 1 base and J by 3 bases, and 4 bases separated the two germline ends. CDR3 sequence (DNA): TGTGCCAGCAGTTTATTCCACTACGAGCAGTACTTC. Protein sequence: CASSLFHYEQYF.

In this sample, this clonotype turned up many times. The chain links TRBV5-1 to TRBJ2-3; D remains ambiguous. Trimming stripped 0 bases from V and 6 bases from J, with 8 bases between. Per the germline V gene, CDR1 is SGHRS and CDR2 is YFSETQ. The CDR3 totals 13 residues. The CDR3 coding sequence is TGCGCCAGCAGCTTGGAGGAAAGGGATACGCAGTATTTT. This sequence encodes CASSLEERDTQYF.

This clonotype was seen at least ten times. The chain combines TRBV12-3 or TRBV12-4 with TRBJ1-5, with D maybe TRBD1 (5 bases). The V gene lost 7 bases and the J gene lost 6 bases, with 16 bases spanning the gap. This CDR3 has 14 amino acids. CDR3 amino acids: CASTPSGLTQPQHF. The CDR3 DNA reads TGTGCCAGCACCCCTTCAGGGCTCACTCAGCCCCAGCATTTT.

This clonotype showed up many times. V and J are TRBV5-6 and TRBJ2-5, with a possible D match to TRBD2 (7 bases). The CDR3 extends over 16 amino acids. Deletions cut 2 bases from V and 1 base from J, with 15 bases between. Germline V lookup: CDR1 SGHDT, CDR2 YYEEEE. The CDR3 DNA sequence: TGTGCCAGCAGCTTAGGGGGGGGGTCCATCCAAGAGACCCAGTACTTC. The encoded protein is CASSLGGGSIQETQYF.

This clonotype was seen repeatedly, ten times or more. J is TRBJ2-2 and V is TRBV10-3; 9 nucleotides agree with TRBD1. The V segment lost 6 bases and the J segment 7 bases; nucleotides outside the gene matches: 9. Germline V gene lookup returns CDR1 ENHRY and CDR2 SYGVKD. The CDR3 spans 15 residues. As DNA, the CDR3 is TGTGCCATCAGGACCGGGACAGGGTTTGTCGGGGAGCTGTTTTTT. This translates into CAIRTGTGFVGELFF.

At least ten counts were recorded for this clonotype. The CDR3 loop is CASSLGTTGDTEAFF. The CDR3 DNA follows: TGTGCCAGCAGCTTAGGAACTACAGGGGACACTGAAGCTTTCTTT. This chain links TRBV7-3 with TRBJ1-1; 7 nucleotides align to TRBD1. Germline CDR1 reads SGHTA; CDR2 reads FQGTGA. This CDR3 has 15 residues. V dropped 2 bases and J dropped 3; count of bases not matched to a gene: 6.

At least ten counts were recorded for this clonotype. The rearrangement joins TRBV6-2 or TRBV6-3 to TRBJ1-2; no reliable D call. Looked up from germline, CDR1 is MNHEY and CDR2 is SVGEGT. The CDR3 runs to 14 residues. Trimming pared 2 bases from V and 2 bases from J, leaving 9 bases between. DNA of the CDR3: TGTGCCAGCAGTTACGGTAGAAAGAACTATGGCTACACCTTC. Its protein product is CASSYGRKNYGYTF.